The 32 T cell receptor beta chains below come from one sample, sequenced in a study of T cell changes during pregnancy in multiple sclerosis. Profiled with immunoSEQ multiplex PCR; TCRdb holds only in-frame clones, not every one. The sample includes 85,000 to 100,000 clones, more than 85% seen only once; the top ten take about 0.95%. The material sequenced was peripheral blood, taken before pregnancy. These receptors all come from a female donor with multiple sclerosis, enrolled in a pregnancy study.

This sequence joins TRBV4-2 and TRBJ1-5; the match to TRBD1 covers 8 bases. The CDR3 is made up of 17 amino acids. V lost 1 base and J lost 2; bases outside the gene matches: 7. Per the germline V gene, CDR1 is LGHNA and CDR2 is YNFKEQ. The DNA for the CDR3 is TGTGCCAGCAGCCAAGCGGGAGCGACAGGGGGCAATCAGCCCCAGCATTTT. This gives the protein CASSQAGATGGNQPQHF.

This clone was detected only once. This chain links TRBV19 with TRBJ2-7, with D possibly being TRBD2 (6 bases). The CDR3 is made up of 11 amino acids. Per germline, CDR1 LNHDA and CDR2 SQIVND (reference sequence). V lost 9 bases to trimming and J lost 4 bases, with 10 bases between them. CDR3 residues: CASRGGYEQYF. In DNA form, the CDR3 reads TGTGCCAGCCGAGGAGGGTACGAGCAGTACTTC.

In its sample, this clone was seen once. V is TRBV5-1 and J is TRBJ1-3, with D possibly matching TRBD1 (6 bases). The CDR3 loop spans 16 amino acids. V lost 4 bases to trimming and J lost 0 bases, with 14 bases between them. Per germline, CDR1 SGHRS and CDR2 YFSETQ. The chain's CDR3 is CASSARQANSGNTIYF. CDR3 DNA: TGCGCCAGCAGCGCCCGACAGGCCAACTCTGGAAACACCATATATTTT.

This clone appeared once. The gene calls are TRBV11-2 and TRBJ1-1; D is ambiguous. This CDR3 has 16 residues. Deletions cut 1 base from V and 1 base from J, with 13 bases between. Per germline, CDR1 SGHAT and CDR2 FQNNGV. The DNA of the CDR3 is TGTGCCAGCAGCTTAGCCGCCCGCCGGGGGAACACTGAAGCTTTCTTT. Protein product: CASSLAARRGNTEAFF.

Only one count was recorded for this clone. V usage is TRBV19 and J usage is TRBJ2-7; TRBD2 aligns across 13 bases. Losses at the gene ends were 5 bases for V and 6 bases for J; bases not matched to a gene: 4. From germline, CDR1 is LNHDA and CDR2 SQIVND (reference sequence). The CDR3 has 14 residues. CDR3 sequence: CASSVGLAGFEQYF. CDR3 sequence (DNA): TGTGCCAGTAGTGTGGGACTAGCGGGGTTCGAGCAGTACTTC.

This chain joins TRBV19 and TRBJ1-5; 10 bases match TRBD1. This CDR3 comprises 16 residues. V dropped 7 bases and J dropped 3; count of bases not matched to a gene: 9. Germline CDR1 reads LNHDA; CDR2 reads SQIVND (reference sequence). The CDR3 region has the DNA TGTGCCAGTAAAGGGACAGGGGATCGGCTCAATCAGCCCCAGCATTTT. Translating gives CASKGTGDRLNQPQHF.

V gene TRBV7-2 combines with J gene TRBJ2-3; 10 bases are a match to TRBD2. Germline V lookup: CDR1 SGHTA, CDR2 FQGNSA. J lost 6 bases, V lost 1 base, and 10 bases had no gene match. There are 17 residues in the CDR3. CDR3 amino acids: CASSLGGSGGARDTQYF. CDR3 nucleotide sequence: TGTGCCAGCAGCTTAGGGGGAAGCGGGGGGGCAAGGGATACGCAGTATTTT.

This rearrangement joins TRBV5-1 to TRBJ2-1; D may be TRBD2 (6 bases). The CDR3 runs 18 residues. V was cut by 3 bases and J by 5 bases, with 24 bases left in between. Per germline, CDR1 SGHRS and CDR2 YFSETQ. DNA for the CDR3: TGCGCCAGCAGCTCCCCTGGGGGGTTACCTACAAAGAACAATGAGCAGTTCTTC. Residues: CASSSPGGLPTKNNEQFF.

The chain employs TRBV28 and TRBJ2-6; possible D gene TRBD2, 6 bases. CDR3 length: 18 amino acids. V lost 0 bases to trimming and J lost 4 bases, with 16 bases between them. Germline V gives CDR1 MDHEN, CDR2 SYDVKM. CDR3 sequence reads: CASSLWGGLGAGANVLTF. The CDR3 coding sequence is TGTGCCAGCAGTTTATGGGGGGGATTAGGGGCCGGGGCCAACGTCCTGACTTTC. The full variable domain, with the rest looked up from reference TRBV28 and TRBJ2-6, is DVKVTQSSRYLVKRTGEKVFLECVQDMDHENMFWYRQDPGLGLRLIYFSYDVKMKEKGDIPEGYSVSREKKERFSLILESASTNQTSMYLCASSLWGGLGAGANVLTFGAGSRLTVL.

The chain couples TRBV7-2 to TRBJ2-1; TRBD2 might be the D (6 bases). The CDR3 length is 12 residues. Per the germline V gene, CDR1 is SGHTA and CDR2 is FQGNSA. With 2 bases removed from V and 9 bases from J, the gap between germline ends came to 8 bases. DNA of the CDR3: TGTGCCAGCAGCTTATTCGGGGGTGAGCAGTTCTTC. Its translation is CASSLFGGEQFF.

The rearrangement links TRBV18 to TRBJ2-3; D ambiguous. CDR3 length: 15 residues. V lost 3 bases and J 0 bases, leaving 10 bases between the germline ends. The germline gives CDR1 KGHSH, CDR2 LQKENI. The CDR3 DNA sequence: TGTGCCAGCTCACCGGGTCAGGCTAGCACAGATACGCAGTATTTT. Translating gives CASSPGQASTDTQYF.

The CDR3, as DNA: TGCGCCAGCAGTGAGCGGGAGTCCTACAATGAGCAGTTCTTC. Encoded protein: CASSERESYNEQFF. This chain joins TRBV10-1 and TRBJ2-1, with D possibly TRBD2 on 6 matching bases. Germline V gene sequence: CDR1 WNHNN, CDR2 SYGVQD (reference sequence). There are 14 residues in the CDR3. The germline V and J ends were trimmed by 2 bases and 1 base, with 6 bases remaining between them.

The CDR3 spells CASSWGAGAYEQFF. CDR3 sequence (DNA): TGTGCCAGCAGCTGGGGGGCGGGAGCCTATGAGCAGTTCTTC. V and J are TRBV7-6 and TRBJ2-1; possible D gene TRBD2, 7 bases. Germline assignment: CDR1 SGHVS and CDR2 FNYEAQ. The CDR3 spans 14 residues. The V end was cut by 4 bases, the J end by 8 bases, with 15 bases between.

The rearrangement joins TRBV27 to TRBJ2-2, with 13 nucleotides matching TRBD2. The V gene end was trimmed by 6 bases and the J gene end by 1 base; junction bases not matched to a gene: 2. The CDR3 length is 16 residues. Germline values: CDR1 MNHEY, CDR2 SMNVEV (reference sequence). CDR3 DNA sequence: TGTGCCAGCAGGCGACTAGCGGGAGGGAACACCGGGGAGCTGTTTTTT. Amino acids: CASRRLAGGNTGELFF.

This rearrangement joins TRBV5-1 to TRBJ2-3; D is undetermined. The germline CDR1 and CDR2 sequences are SGHRS and YFSETQ. The CDR3 has 14 residues. Between the trimmed V and J ends, which lost 0 bases and 3 bases, there was a span of 8 bases. The CDR3 DNA follows: TGCGCCAGCAGCTTGGGGGCTTCGACAGATACGCAGTATTTT. Translation gives CASSLGASTDTQYF.

The chain links TRBV4-2 to TRBJ2-2; 7 bases line up with TRBD2. V dropped 4 bases and J dropped 7; count of bases not matched to a gene: 3. CDR3 length equals 13 residues. Germline CDR1 LGHNA, CDR2 YNFKEQ. The CDR3 sequence is CASSLGGGGELFF. The CDR3 DNA reads as TGTGCCAGCAGCCTGGGGGGGGGCGGGGAGCTGTTTTTT.

The chain couples TRBV27 to TRBJ1-5, with no clear D. Germline CDR1 is MNHEY and CDR2 is SMNVEV (reference sequence). The CDR3 contains 14 residues. The V gene lost 4 bases and the J gene lost 3 bases, with 10 bases spanning the gap. CDR3 in amino acids: CASSSGVLNQPQHF. The CDR3 DNA sequence: TGTGCCAGCAGTTCCGGGGTCCTCAATCAGCCCCAGCATTTT.

The rearrangement uses TRBV6-1 and TRBJ1-3; TRBD1 matches 8 bases. The CDR3 runs 16 residues. V gave up 3 bases and J gave up 2 bases; unmatched junction bases: 6. The V gene's germline CDR1 is MNHNS and CDR2 SASEGT. This CDR3 is CASSDPRQGTGNTIYF. CDR3 DNA sequence: TGTGCCAGCAGTGATCCACGACAGGGGACTGGAAACACCATATATTTT.

The chain links TRBV7-9 to TRBJ2-1; TRBD2 agrees at 13 bases. The germline V gene has CDR1 SEHNR and CDR2 FQNEAQ (reference sequence). V gave up 4 bases and J gave up 3 bases; unmatched junction bases: 9. CDR3 length: 18 amino acids. In nucleotides, the CDR3 is TGTGCCAGCAGCTCCCCGCCGACTAGCGGGAGGATCTACAATGAGCAGTTCTTC. Encoded protein: CASSSPPTSGRIYNEQFF.

This clone came up a few times. V gene TRBV30 combines with J gene TRBJ1-1; D remains unclear. The V gene lost 0 bases and the J gene lost 0 bases, with 11 bases spanning the gap. The CDR3 consists of 15 residues. CDR1 is GTSNPN, CDR2 SVGIG, per germline (reference sequence). CDR3 nucleotides: TGTGCCTGGAGTGTGATCGGGAGGATGAACACTGAAGCTTTCTTT. Its translation: CAWSVIGRMNTEAFF.

CDR3 nucleotides: TGTGCCAGCAGCCAAGAGGGGCAGGGGCGCTACACCGGGGAGCTGTTTTTT. The encoded protein is CASSQEGQGRYTGELFF. J is TRBJ2-2 and V is TRBV4-2, with D perhaps TRBD1 (6 bases). CDR3 size: 17 residues. Between the trimmed V and J ends, which lost 0 bases and 3 bases, there was a span of 14 bases. Looked up from germline, CDR1 is LGHNA and CDR2 is YNFKEQ.

This clone was observed once. This chain connects TRBV7-9 to TRBJ1-3, with no clear D. The germline gives CDR1 SEHNR, CDR2 FQNEAQ (reference sequence). The CDR3 consists of 15 residues. The ends were cut back, 5 bases at V and 2 bases at J, with 13 bases in the middle. CDR3 protein: CASSQADLPGNTIYF. CDR3 nucleotide sequence: TGTGCCAGCAGCCAGGCGGACTTACCTGGAAACACCATATATTTT. Complete variable domain (other parts from reference TRBV7-9 and TRBJ1-3): DTGVSQNPRHKITKRGQNVTFRCDPISEHNRLYWYRQTLGQGPEFLTYFQNEAQLEKSRLLSDRFSAERPKGSFSTLEIQRTEQGDSAMYLCASSQADLPGNTIYFGEGSWLTVV.

J is TRBJ2-5 and V is TRBV7-7; tentative D call: TRBD1 (6 bases). Germline assignment: CDR1 SSHAT and CDR2 FNYEAQ (reference sequence). CDR3 size: 15 residues. Trimming took off 1 base at V and 7 bases at J, with 16 bases between the two ends. CDR3 in amino acids: CASSLVLGQSTTQYF. CDR3 sequence (DNA): TGTGCCAGCAGCTTAGTCTTAGGACAGTCCACGACCCAGTACTTC. The whole variable domain, remainder taken from reference TRBV7-7 and TRBJ2-5, is GAGVSQSPRYKVTKRGQDVTLRCDPISSHATLYWYQQALGQGPEFLTYFNYEAQPDKSGLPSDRFSAERPEGSISTLTIQRTEQRDSAMYRCASSLVLGQSTTQYFGPGTRLLVL.

This chain connects TRBV5-5 to TRBJ2-5, with 14 bases aligning to TRBD2. Germline CDR1 and CDR2: SGHKS and YYEKEE (reference sequence). The CDR3 is 15 residues long. The ends lost 3 bases at V and 4 bases at J; junction bases unmatched: 2. As DNA, the CDR3 is TGTGCCAGCAGCTGGGGACTAGCGGGAGCAGAGACCCAGTACTTC. Protein product: CASSWGLAGAETQYF.

This clone was recorded a few times. The V and J genes are TRBV27 and TRBJ2-2; D may be TRBD2 (6 bases). Germline loops: CDR1 MNHEY, CDR2 SMNVEV (reference sequence). The CDR3 has 17 amino acids. With 7 bases removed from V and 5 bases from J, the gap between germline ends came to 23 bases. The CDR3 nucleotides read TGTGCCAGCACCTCCCCTGGGGGGTCTTCGAGAACCGGGGAGCTGTTTTTT. It yields the protein CASTSPGGSSRTGELFF.

This rearrangement joins TRBV5-4 to TRBJ2-3; 8 nucleotides align to TRBD1. CDR3 length: 14 residues. The germline V gene encodes CDR1 SGHNT and CDR2 YYREEE (reference sequence). V lost 4 bases to trimming and J lost 5 bases; unmatched junction nucleotides: 6. The CDR3 region has the DNA TGTGCCAGCAGCCCCGGACAGGGACGAGATACGCAGTATTTT. Protein product: CASSPGQGRDTQYF.

This clone came up once. J is TRBJ1-2 and V is TRBV12-5; D is ambiguous. Trimming shortened V by 4 bases and J by 8 bases, and 8 bases separated the two germline ends. The CDR3 extends over 11 amino acids. CDR1 is LGHNT and CDR2 is FRNRAP in the germline V gene. The CDR3 spells CASGWTQGYTF. The CDR3 DNA sequence: TGTGCTAGTGGTTGGACTCAGGGCTACACCTTC.

The V and J genes are TRBV5-1 and TRBJ2-1; 8 nucleotides line up with TRBD2. V lost 0 bases, J lost 3 bases, and 2 bases stayed unmatched. CDR1 and CDR2 from the germline V gene are SGHRS and YFSETQ. CDR3 size: 15 residues. The CDR3 DNA follows: TGCGCCAGCAGCTTGGGCACTAGCGGCTACAATGAGCAGTTCTTC. It specifies CASSLGTSGYNEQFF.

The V call is TRBV5-1, the J call TRBJ2-2; 7 nucleotides match TRBD1. V shed 3 bases, J shed 0 bases, and the junction held 8 bases outside the gene matches. This CDR3 region has 17 residues. Germline assignment: CDR1 SGHRS and CDR2 YFSETQ. The CDR3 reads CASSYEAGTANTGELFF. CDR3 in DNA: TGCGCCAGCAGCTATGAGGCCGGGACAGCGAACACCGGGGAGCTGTTTTTT. Full variable domain (remainder filled in from reference TRBV5-1 and TRBJ2-2): KAGVTQTPRYLIKTRGQQVTLSCSPISGHRSVSWYQQTPGQGLQFLFEYFSETQRNKGNFPGRFSGRQFSNSRSEMNVSTLELGDSALYLCASSYEAGTANTGELFFGEGSRLTVL.

This clone appeared a few times. Other nucleotide sequences in the sample specify the same CDR3. The chain is built from TRBV20-1 and TRBJ1-1; no definite D call. The V end was cut by 6 bases, the J end by 1 base, with 6 bases between. Per germline, CDR1 DFQATT and CDR2 SNEGSKA (reference sequence). CDR3 size: 11 residues. This chain's CDR3 is CSARRNTEAFF. The DNA of the CDR3 is TGCAGTGCCCGGAGGAACACTGAAGCTTTCTTT.

The genes are TRBV7-9 and TRBJ1-2, with D tentatively TRBD1 (5 bases). V lost 7 bases to trimming and J lost 4 bases, with 13 bases between them. Germline loops: CDR1 SEHNR, CDR2 FQNEAQ (reference sequence). The CDR3 totals 13 residues. This CDR3 is CASTQVHSYGYTF. CDR3 bases: TGTGCCAGCACACAGGTCCACAGCTATGGCTACACCTTC.

The chain is built from TRBV18 and TRBJ1-2, with 10 nucleotides matching TRBD1. With 4 bases clipped from V and 6 bases from J, the junction kept 8 bases outside the gene matches. This CDR3 has 15 residues. Germline V gene sequence: CDR1 KGHSH, CDR2 LQKENI. CDR3 sequence: CASSRTRDRGDGYTF. The CDR3 DNA reads as TGTGCCAGCTCACGCACCCGGGACAGGGGCGATGGCTACACCTTC. Drawing the rest from reference TRBV18 and TRBJ1-2, the complete variable domain is NAGVMQNPRHLVRRRGQEARLRCSPMKGHSHVYWYRQLPEEGLKFMVYLQKENIIDESGMPKERFSAEFPKEGPSILRIQQVVRGDSAAYFCASSRTRDRGDGYTFGSGTRLTVV.